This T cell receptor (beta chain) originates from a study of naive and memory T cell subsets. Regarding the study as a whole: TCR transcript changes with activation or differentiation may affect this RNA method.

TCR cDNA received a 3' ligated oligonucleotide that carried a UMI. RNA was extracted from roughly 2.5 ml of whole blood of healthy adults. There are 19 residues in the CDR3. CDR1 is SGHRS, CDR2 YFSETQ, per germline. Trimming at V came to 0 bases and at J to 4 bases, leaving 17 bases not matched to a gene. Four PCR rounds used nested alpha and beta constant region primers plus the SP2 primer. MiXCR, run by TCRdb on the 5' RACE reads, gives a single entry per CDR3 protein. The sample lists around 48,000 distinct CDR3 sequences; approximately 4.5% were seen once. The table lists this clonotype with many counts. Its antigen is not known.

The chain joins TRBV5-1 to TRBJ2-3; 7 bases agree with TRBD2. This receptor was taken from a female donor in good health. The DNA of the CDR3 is TGCGCCAGCAGCTTGGGCAGCGGGGTTGGCGGGAGAGAAGCAGATACGCAGTATTTT. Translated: CASSLGSGVGGREADTQYF.